This T cell receptor beta chain was observed in a study of blood T cell repertoires in COVID-19. Overall study context: The origin of the acute and convalescent COVID-19 samples was the United States, Italy and Spain.

Produced via immunoSEQ multiplex PCR; TCRdb's table is partial and in-frame only. The sample records 55,000 to 80,000 clones, over 80% being singletons. The CDR3 has 13 residues. CDR1 KGHSH and CDR2 LQKENI come from the germline V gene. V lost 3 bases to trimming and J lost 7 bases; unmatched junction nucleotides: 4. The chain recombines TRBV18 with TRBJ1-1, with 8 bases aligning to TRBD1. Sequenced sample: peripheral blood. The source of this sequence is a human donor in a cohort sampled during active COVID-19. The CDR3 nucleotides are TGTGCCAGCTCACCGGGACAGGTCGGTGAAGCTTTCTTT. Its translation: CASSPGQVGEAFF.